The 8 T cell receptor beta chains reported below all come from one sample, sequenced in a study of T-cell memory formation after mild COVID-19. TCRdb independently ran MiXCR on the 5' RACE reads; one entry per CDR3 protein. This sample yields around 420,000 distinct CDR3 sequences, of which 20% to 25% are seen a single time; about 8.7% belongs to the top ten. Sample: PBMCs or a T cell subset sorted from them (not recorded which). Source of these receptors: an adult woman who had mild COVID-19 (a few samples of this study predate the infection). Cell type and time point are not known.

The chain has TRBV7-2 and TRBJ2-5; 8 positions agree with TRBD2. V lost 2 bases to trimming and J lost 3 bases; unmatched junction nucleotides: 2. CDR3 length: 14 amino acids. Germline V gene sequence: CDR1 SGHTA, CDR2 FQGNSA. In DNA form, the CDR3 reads TGTGCCAGCAGCTTAACTAGCGGTAAAGAGACCCAGTACTTC. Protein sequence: CASSLTSGKETQYF.

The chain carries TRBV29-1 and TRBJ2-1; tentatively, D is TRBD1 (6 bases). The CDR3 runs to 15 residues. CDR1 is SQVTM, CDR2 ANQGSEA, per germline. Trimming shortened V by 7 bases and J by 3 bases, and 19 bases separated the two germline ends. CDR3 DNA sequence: TGCAGCGCCCGACAGGAGAATCTAGTCTACAATGAGCAGTTCTTC. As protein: CSARQENLVYNEQFF.

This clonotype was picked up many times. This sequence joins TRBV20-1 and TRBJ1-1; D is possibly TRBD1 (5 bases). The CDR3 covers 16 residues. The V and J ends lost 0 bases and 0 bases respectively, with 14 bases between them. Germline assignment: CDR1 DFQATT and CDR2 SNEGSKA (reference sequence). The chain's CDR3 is CSARDFWDPLNTEAFF. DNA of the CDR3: TGCAGTGCTAGAGATTTTTGGGACCCATTGAACACTGAAGCTTTCTTT.

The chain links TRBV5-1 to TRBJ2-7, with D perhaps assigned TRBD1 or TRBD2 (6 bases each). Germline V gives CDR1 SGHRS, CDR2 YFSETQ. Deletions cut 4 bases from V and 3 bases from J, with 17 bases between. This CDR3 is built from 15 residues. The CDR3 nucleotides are TGCGCCAGCAGCCCCACGGCGGGACATGGCTACGAGCAGTACTTC. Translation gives CASSPTAGHGYEQYF.

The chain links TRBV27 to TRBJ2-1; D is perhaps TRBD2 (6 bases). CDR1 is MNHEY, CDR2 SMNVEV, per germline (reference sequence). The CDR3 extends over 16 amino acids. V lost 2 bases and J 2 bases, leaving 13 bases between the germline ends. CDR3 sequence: CASSLDGSATYNEQFF. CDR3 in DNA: TGTGCCAGCAGTTTAGACGGGAGCGCCACCTACAATGAGCAGTTCTTC.

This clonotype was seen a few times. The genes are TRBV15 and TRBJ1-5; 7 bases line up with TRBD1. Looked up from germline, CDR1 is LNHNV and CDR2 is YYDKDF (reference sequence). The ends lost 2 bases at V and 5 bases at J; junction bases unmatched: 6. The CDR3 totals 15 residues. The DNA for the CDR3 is TGTGCCACCAGCAGAATGGTAGGGGGCGATCAGCCCCAGCATTTT. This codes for CATSRMVGGDQPQHF.

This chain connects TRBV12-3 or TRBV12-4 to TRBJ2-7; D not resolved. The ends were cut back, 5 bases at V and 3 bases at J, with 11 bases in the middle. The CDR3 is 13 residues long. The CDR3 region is CASSQHINYEQYF. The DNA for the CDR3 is TGTGCCAGCAGTCAGCACATAAACTACGAGCAGTACTTC.

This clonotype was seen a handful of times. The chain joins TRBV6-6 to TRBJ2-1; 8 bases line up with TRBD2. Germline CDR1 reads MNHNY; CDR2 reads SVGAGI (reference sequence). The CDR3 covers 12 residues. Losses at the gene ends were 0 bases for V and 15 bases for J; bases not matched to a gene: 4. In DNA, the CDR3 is TGTGCCAGCAGTTACTCCGGGACTAGTTGGTTCTTC. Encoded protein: CASSYSGTSWFF.